This record concerns one T cell receptor beta chain sequence. Produced via immunoSEQ multiplex PCR; TCRdb's table is partial and in-frame only. The table has approximately 640,000 clones, around 72% seen once; the top ten hold under 2%. The J segment lost 3 bases and the V segment lost 5 bases, leaving 7 bases of the junction unmatched. CDR3 length: 15 residues. CDR1 is MNHEY and CDR2 is SMNVEV in the germline V gene (reference sequence). This entry is derived from a study of shared clonotypes between healthy human individuals. Looking at the study overall: Researchers assigned three CD4 naive, three CD4 memory, two CD8 naive and one CD8 memory plate to each donor.

The sequence derives from a woman aged 30 to 39 in good health. Sample: memory CD4+ T cells sorted from blood. Subset defined: CD45RA-negative fraction. The chain employs TRBV27 and TRBJ2-7, with TRBD2 identical over 10 bases. CDR3 in amino acids: CASSLTSGNIYEQYF. The CDR3 coding sequence is TGTGCCAGCAGTCTTACTAGCGGGAACATCTACGAGCAGTACTTC.